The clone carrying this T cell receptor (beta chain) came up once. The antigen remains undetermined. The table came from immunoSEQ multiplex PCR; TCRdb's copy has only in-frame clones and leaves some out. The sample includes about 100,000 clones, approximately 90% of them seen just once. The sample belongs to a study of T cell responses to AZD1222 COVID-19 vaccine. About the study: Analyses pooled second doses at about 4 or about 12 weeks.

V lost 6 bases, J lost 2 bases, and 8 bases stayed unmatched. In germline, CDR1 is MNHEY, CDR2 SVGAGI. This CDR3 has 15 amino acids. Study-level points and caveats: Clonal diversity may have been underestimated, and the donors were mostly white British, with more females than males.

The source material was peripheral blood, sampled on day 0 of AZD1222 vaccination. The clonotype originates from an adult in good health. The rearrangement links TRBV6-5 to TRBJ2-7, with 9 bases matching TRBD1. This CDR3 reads CASSTGTGFTYEQYF. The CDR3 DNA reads TGTGCCAGCAGCACCGGGACAGGGTTCACCTACGAGCAGTACTTC.